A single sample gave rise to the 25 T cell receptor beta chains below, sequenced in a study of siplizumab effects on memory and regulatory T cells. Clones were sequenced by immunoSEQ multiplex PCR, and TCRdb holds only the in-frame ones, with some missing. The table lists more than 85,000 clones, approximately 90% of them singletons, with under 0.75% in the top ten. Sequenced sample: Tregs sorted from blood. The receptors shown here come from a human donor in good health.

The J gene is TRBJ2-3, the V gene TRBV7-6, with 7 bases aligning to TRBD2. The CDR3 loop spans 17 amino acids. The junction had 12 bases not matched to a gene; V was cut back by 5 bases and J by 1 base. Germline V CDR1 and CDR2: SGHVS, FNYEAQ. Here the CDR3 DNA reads TGTGCCAGCAGCATCCCCGGTGGGGGGAGGGGCACAGATACGCAGTATTTT. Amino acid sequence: CASSIPGGGRGTDTQYF.

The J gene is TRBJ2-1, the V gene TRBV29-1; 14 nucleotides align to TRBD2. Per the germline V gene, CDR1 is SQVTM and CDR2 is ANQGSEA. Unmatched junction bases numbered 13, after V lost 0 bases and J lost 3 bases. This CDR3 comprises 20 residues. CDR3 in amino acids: CSVEDRFKTSGRGNYNEQFF. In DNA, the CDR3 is TGCAGCGTTGAAGACCGATTTAAGACTAGCGGGAGGGGTAACTACAATGAGCAGTTCTTC.

The DNA of the CDR3 is TGTGCCAGCAGTAGGGGGAGATCCGGGACCCAGTACTTC. This sequence encodes CASSRGRSGTQYF. V is TRBV7-2 and J is TRBJ2-5, with D perhaps TRBD1 (6 bases). Trimming removed 6 bases from V and 7 bases from J, with 15 bases in between. CDR1 SGHTA and CDR2 FQGNSA come from the germline V gene. This CDR3 spans 13 amino acids.

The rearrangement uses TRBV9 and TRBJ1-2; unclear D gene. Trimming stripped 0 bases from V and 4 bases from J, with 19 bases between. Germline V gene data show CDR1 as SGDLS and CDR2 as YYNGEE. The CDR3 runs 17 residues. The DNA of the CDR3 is TGTGCCAGCAGCGTAGGGGCAGCTTCTCGTTTAGGCTATGGCTACACCTTC. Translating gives CASSVGAASRLGYGYTF.

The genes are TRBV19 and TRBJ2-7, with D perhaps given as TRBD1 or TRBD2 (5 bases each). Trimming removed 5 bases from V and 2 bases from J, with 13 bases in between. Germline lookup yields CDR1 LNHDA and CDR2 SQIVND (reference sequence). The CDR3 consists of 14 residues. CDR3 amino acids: CASSSTGTTYEQYF. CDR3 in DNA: TGTGCCAGTAGTTCTACCGGGACCACCTACGAGCAGTACTTC. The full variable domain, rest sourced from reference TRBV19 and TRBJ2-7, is DGGITQSPKYLFRKEGQNVTLSCEQNLNHDAMYWYRQDPGQGLRLIYYSQIVNDFQKGDIAEGYSVSREKKESFPLTVTSAQKNPTAFYLCASSSTGTTYEQYFGPGTRLTVT.

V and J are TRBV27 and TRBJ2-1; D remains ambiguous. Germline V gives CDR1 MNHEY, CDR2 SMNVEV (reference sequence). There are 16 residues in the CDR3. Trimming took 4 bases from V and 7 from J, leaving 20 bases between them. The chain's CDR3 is CASSSFPDYSRNEQFF. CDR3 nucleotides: TGTGCCAGCAGTTCTTTTCCAGATTATAGTCGGAATGAGCAGTTCTTC.

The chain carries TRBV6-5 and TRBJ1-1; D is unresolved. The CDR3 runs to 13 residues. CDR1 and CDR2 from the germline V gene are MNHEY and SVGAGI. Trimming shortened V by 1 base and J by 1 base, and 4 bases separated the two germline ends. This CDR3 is CASSYWENTEAFF. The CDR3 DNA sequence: TGTGCCAGCAGTTACTGGGAGAACACTGAAGCTTTCTTT.

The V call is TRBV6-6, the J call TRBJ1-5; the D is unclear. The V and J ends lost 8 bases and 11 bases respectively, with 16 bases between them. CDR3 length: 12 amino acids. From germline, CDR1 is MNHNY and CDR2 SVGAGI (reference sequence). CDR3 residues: CASAGRYSAQHF. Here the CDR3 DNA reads TGTGCCAGCGCTGGGAGGTACTCGGCCCAGCATTTT.

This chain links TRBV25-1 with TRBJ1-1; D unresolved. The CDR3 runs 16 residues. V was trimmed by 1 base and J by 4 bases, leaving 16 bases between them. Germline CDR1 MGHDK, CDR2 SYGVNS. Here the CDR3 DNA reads TGTGCCAGCAGTGAATTTACTGGAGGGTACGTCACTGAAGCTTTCTTT. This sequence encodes CASSEFTGGYVTEAFF.

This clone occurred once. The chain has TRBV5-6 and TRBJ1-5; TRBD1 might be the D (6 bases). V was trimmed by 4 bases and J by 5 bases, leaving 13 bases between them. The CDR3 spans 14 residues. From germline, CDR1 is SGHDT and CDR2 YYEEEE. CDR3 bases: TGTGCCAGCAGCCGAGGGGGGCGGGATCAGCCCCAGCATTTT. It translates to CASSRGGRDQPQHF.

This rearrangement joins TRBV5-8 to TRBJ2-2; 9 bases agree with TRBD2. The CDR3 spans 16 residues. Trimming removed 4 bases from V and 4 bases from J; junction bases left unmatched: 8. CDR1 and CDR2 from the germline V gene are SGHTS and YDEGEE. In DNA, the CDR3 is TGTGCCAGCAGCCCCCGTGGGCGGGGGGGCACCGGGGAGCTGTTTTTT. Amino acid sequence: CASSPRGRGGTGELFF.

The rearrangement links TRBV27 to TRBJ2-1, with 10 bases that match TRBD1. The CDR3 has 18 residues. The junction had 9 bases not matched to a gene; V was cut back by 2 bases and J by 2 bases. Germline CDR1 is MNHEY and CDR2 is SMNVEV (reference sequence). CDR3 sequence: CASSLTRPGQGTYNEQFF. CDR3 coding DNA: TGTGCCAGCAGTTTAACTCGACCGGGACAGGGGACCTACAATGAGCAGTTCTTC.

CDR3 region: CASSYRQAGGNEQFF. In DNA form, the CDR3 reads TGTGCCAGCTCATACCGACAGGCCGGGGGGAATGAGCAGTTCTTC. The rearrangement uses TRBV18 and TRBJ2-1; D perhaps matches TRBD2 (7 bases). The CDR3 has 15 residues. CDR1 and CDR2 (germline): KGHSH, LQKENI. Trimming took off 5 bases at V and 7 bases at J, with 18 bases between the two ends. Full variable domain (missing parts from reference TRBV18 and TRBJ2-1): NAGVMQNPRHLVRRRGQEARLRCSPMKGHSHVYWYRQLPEEGLKFMVYLQKENIIDESGMPKERFSAEFPKEGPSILRIQQVVRGDSAAYFCASSYRQAGGNEQFFGPGTRLTVL.

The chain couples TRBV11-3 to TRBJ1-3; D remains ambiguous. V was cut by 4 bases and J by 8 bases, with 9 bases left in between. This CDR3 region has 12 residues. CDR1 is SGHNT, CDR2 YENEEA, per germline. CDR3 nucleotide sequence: TGTGCCAGCAGCTCGACACCCGACACCATATATTTT. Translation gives CASSSTPDTIYF. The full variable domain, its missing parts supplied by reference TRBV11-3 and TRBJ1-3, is EAGVVQSPRYKIIEKKQPVAFWCNPISGHNTLYWYLQNLGQGPELLIRYENEEAVDDSQLPKDRFSAERLKGVDSTLKIQPAELGDSAVYLCASSSTPDTIYFGEGSWLTVV.

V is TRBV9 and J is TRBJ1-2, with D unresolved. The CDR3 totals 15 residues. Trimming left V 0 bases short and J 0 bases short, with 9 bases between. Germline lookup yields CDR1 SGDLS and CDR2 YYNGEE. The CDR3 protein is CASSVVASSNYGYTF. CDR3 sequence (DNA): TGTGCCAGCAGCGTAGTGGCGAGTTCTAACTATGGCTACACCTTC. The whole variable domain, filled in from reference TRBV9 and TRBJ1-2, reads DSGVTQTPKHLITATGQRVTLRCSPRSGDLSVYWYQQSLDQGLQFLIQYYNGEERAKGNILERFSAQQFPDLHSELNLSSLELGDSALYFCASSVVASSNYGYTFGSGTRLTVV.

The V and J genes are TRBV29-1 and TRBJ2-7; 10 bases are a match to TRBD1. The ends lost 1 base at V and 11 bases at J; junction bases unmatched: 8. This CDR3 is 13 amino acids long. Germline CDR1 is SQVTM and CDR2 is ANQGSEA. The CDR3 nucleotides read TGCAGCGTTGAAGTAACAACTGGGACAGGGGAGTACTTC. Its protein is CSVEVTTGTGEYF.

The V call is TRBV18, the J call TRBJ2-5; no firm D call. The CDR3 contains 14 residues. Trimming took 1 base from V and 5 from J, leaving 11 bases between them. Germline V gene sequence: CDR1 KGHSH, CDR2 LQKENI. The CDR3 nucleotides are TGTGCCAGCTCACCACTTTCCACGGCGGAGACCCAGTACTTC. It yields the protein CASSPLSTAETQYF.

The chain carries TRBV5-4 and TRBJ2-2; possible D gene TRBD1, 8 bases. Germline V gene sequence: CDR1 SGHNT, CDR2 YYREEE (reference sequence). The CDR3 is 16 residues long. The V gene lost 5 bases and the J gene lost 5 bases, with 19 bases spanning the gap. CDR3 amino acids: CASSDGQGGWTGELFF. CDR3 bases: TGTGCCAGCAGTGACGGACAGGGAGGGTGGACCGGGGAGCTGTTTTTT.

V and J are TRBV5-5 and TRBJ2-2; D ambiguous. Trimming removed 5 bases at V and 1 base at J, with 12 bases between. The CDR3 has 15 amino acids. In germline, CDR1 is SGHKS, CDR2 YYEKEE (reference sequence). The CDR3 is CASRGWRMNTGELFF. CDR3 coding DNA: TGTGCCAGCAGGGGATGGCGGATGAACACCGGGGAGCTGTTTTTT.

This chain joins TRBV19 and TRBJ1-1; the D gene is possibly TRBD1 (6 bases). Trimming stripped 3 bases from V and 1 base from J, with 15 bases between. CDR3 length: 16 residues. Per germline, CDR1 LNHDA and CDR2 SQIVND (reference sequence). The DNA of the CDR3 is TGTGCCAGTAGTATTCCCGAACAGGGATCGAACACTGAAGCTTTCTTT. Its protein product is CASSIPEQGSNTEAFF.

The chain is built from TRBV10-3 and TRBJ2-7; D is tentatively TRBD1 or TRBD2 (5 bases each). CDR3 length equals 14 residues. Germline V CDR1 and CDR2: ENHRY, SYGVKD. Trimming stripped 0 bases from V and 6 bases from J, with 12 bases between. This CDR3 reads CAISESRGSGEQYF. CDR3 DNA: TGTGCCATCAGTGAGTCGAGGGGAAGCGGCGAGCAGTACTTC.

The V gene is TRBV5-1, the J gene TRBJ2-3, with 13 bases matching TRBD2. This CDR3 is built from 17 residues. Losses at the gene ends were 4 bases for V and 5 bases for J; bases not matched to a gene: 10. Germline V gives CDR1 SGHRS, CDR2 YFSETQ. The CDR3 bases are TGCGCCAGCAGCCTCGGCGGACTAGCGGGAGTGAAAGATACGCAGTATTTT. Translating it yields CASSLGGLAGVKDTQYF.

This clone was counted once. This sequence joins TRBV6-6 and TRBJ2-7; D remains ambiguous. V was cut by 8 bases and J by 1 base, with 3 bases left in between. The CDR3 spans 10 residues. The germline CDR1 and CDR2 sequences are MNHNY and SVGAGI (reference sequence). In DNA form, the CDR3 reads TGTGCCAGCCCGTCCTACGAGCAGTACTTC. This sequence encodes CASPSYEQYF.

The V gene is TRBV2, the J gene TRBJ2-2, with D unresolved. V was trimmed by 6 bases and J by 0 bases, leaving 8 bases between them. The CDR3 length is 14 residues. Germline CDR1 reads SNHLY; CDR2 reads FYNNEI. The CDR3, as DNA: TGTGCCAGCAGGTCTGAATCGAACACCGGGGAGCTGTTTTTT. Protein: CASRSESNTGELFF. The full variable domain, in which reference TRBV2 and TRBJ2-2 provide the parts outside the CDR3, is EPEVTQTPSHQVTQMGQEVILRCVPISNHLYFYWYRQILGQKVEFLVSFYNNEISEKSEIFDDQFSVERPDGSNFTLKIRSTKLEDSAMYFCASRSESNTGELFFGEGSRLTVL.

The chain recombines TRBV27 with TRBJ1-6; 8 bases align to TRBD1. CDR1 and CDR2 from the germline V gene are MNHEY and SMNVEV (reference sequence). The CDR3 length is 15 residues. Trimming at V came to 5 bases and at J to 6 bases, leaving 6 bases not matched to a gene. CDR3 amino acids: CASSMRQGFNSPLHF. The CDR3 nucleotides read TGTGCCAGCAGTATGCGACAGGGGTTTAATTCACCCCTCCACTTT.